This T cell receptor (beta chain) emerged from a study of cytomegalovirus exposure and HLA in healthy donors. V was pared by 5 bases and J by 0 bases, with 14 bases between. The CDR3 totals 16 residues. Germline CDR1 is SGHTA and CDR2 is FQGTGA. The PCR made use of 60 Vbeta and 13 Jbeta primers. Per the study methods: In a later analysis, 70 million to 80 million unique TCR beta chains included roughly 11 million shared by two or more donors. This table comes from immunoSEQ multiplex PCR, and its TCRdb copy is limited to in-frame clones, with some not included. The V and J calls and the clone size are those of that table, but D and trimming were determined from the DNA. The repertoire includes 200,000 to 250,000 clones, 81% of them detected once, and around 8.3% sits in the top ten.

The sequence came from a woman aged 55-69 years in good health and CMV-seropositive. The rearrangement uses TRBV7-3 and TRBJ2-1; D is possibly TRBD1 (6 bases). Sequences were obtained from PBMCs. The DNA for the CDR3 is TGTGCCAGCAGCCAAGGCAGGGGATTCTCCTACAATGAGCAGTTCTTC. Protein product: CASSQGRGFSYNEQFF.